The 2 T cell receptor beta chains below come from one sample, sequenced in a study of blood T cell repertoires in COVID-19. This table comes from immunoSEQ multiplex PCR, and its TCRdb copy is limited to in-frame clones, with some not included. Of tens of thousands of clones listed, around 80% were seen once; the top ten hold roughly a sixth. The sequenced sample was peripheral blood. The receptors shown here come from a human donor in a cohort sampled during active COVID-19.

This clone appeared a single time. V is TRBV5-1 and J is TRBJ2-7, with D possibly TRBD1 on 6 matching bases. The V gene's germline CDR1 is SGHRS and CDR2 YFSETQ. There are 16 residues in the CDR3. V lost 2 bases, J lost 3 bases, and 18 bases lay in between. The CDR3 loop reads CASSLDGGQYVYEQYF. CDR3 sequence (DNA): TGCGCCAGCAGCTTAGATGGAGGACAGTACGTCTACGAGCAGTACTTC.

The J gene is TRBJ2-7, the V gene TRBV4-2, with 9 bases matching TRBD2. V dropped 6 bases and J dropped 4; count of bases not matched to a gene: 10. The germline gives CDR1 LGHNA, CDR2 YNFKEQ. This CDR3 has 15 amino acids. The CDR3, as DNA: TGTGCCAGCAGTTCAATAAATAGCGGGAGATACGAGCAGTACTTC. Encoded protein: CASSSINSGRYEQYF.